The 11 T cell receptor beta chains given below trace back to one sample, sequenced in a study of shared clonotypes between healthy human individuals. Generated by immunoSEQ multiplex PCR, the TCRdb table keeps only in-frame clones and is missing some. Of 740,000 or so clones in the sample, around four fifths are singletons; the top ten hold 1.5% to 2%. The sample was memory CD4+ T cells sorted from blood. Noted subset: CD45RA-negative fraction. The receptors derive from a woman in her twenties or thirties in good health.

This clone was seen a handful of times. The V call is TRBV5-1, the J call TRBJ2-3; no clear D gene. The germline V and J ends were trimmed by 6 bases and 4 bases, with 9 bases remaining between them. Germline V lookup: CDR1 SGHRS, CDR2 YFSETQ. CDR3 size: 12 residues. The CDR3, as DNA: TGCGCCAGCAAGTCCGCTGCAGATACGCAGTATTTT. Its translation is CASKSAADTQYF.

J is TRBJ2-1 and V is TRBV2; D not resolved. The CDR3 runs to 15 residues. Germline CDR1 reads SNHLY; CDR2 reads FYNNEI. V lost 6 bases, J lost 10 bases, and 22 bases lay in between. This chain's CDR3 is CASRQRLVTKGEQFF. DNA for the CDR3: TGTGCCAGCAGACAAAGGTTGGTAACCAAAGGAGAGCAGTTCTTC.

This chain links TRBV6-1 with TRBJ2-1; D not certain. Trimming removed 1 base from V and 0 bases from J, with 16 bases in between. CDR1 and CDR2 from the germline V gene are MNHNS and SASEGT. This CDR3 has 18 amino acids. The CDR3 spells CASSEVRVAASSYNEQFF. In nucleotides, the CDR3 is TGTGCCAGCAGTGAAGTACGTGTCGCCGCGAGCTCCTACAATGAGCAGTTCTTC.

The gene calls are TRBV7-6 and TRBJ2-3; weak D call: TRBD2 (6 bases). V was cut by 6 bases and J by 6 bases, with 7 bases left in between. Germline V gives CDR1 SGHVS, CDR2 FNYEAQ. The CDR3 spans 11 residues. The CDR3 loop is CASSRGDTQYF. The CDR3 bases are TGTGCCAGCAGTCGGGGGGATACGCAGTATTTT.

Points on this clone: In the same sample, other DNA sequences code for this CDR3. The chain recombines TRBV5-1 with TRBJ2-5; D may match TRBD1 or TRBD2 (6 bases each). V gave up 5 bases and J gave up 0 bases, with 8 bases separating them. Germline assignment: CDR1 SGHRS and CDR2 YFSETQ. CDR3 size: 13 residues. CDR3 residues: CASRRGDQETQYF. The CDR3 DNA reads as TGCGCCAGCAGAAGGGGGGACCAAGAGACCCAGTACTTC.

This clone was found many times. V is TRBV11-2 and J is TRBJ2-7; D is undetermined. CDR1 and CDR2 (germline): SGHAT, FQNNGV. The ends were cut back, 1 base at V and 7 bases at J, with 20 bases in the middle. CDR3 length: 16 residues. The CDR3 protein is CASSLVPSGMSTEQYF. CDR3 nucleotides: TGTGCCAGCAGCTTAGTACCATCCGGTATGTCTACTGAGCAGTACTTC.

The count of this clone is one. The CDR3 DNA reads TGTGCCAGCAGTTTACACAGGGGCTCTGGGGCCAACGTCCTGACTTTC. This codes for CASSLHRGSGANVLTF. V gene TRBV27 combines with J gene TRBJ2-6, with TRBD1 matching over 7 bases. This CDR3 contains 16 residues. Germline V gene lookup returns CDR1 MNHEY and CDR2 SMNVEV (reference sequence). Unmatched junction bases numbered 1, after V lost 2 bases and J lost 0 bases.

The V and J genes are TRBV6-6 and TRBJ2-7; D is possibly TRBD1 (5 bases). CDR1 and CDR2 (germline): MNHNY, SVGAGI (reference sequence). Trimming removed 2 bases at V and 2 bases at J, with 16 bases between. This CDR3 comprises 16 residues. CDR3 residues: CASSYEAARATYEQYF. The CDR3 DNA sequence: TGTGCCAGCAGTTACGAGGCCGCCAGGGCGACCTACGAGCAGTACTTC.

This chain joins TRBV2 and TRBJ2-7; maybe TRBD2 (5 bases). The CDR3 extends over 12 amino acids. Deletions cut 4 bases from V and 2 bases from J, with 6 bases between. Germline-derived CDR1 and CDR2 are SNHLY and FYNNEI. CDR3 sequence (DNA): TGTGCCAGCAGTGGACTAACCTACGAGCAGTACTTC. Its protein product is CASSGLTYEQYF.

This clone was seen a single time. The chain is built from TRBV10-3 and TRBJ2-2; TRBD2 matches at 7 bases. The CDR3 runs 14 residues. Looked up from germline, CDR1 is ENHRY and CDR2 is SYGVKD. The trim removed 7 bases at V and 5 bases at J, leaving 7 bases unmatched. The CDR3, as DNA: TGTGCCATCAATACGGGACTATTTACCGGGGAGCTGTTTTTT. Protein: CAINTGLFTGELFF.

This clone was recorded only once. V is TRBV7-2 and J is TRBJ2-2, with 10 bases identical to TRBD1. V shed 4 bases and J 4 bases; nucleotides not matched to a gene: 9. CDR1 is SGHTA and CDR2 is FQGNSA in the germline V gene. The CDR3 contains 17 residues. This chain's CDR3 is CASSSASGQGVTGELFF. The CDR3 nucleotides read TGTGCCAGCAGCTCAGCGTCAGGACAGGGGGTCACCGGGGAGCTGTTTTTT.